This T cell receptor beta chain was observed in a study of cytomegalovirus exposure and HLA in healthy donors. Study-wide background: Most donors, roughly 82% of approximately 400 genotyped, fell in the Caucasian-associated ancestry cluster. Whole-study results and caveats: A later analysis associated 15,000 or so TCR beta sequences with HLA alleles at a 0.05 false discovery rate. In an earlier analysis, productive rearrangement rates for most beta V segments clustered near 90% or 30%.

This PCR relied on a set of 60 Vbeta primers and 13 Jbeta primers. The repertoire was sequenced with immunoSEQ multiplex PCR; TCRdb's copy has only in-frame clones and lacks some. The table lists about 99,000 clones, over 65% of them singletons. In the case of this clone: Its antigen is currently unknown.

Germline V gives CDR1 LNHDA, CDR2 SQIVND (reference sequence). This CDR3 spans 12 amino acids. The ends were cut back, 8 bases at V and 4 bases at J, with 11 bases in the middle. The receptor was derived from a middle-aged man in good health and CMV-seronegative. Sequences were obtained from PBMCs. The chain recombines TRBV19 with TRBJ1-1, with no clear D. In DNA form, the CDR3 reads TGTGCCAGTGCGAGGAGCCCCACTGAAGCTTTCTTT. It specifies CASARSPTEAFF.